The rows below give T cell receptor beta chains drawn from one sample of a study of blood T cell repertoires in COVID-19. The table came from immunoSEQ multiplex PCR; TCRdb's copy has only in-frame clones and leaves some out. The sample has 300,000 to 400,000 clones; 90% are singletons. The specimen was PBMCs or T cells enriched from blood (not recorded which). These receptor sequences come from a man aged 55 to 70 who had recovered from COVID-19. CDR3s include the opening cysteine and the closing phenylalanine or tryptophan. The D gene is left open where the match is weak. Size is stated for part of the rows, as once, few or many counts, or as a class when the clone is expanded.

v_gene: TRBV3-1/TRBV3-2; j_gene: TRBJ2-3; abundance: NA; d_gene: TRBD2; CDR3nt: TGTGCCAGCAGACGAGCCGGCCTAGCGGGGCCAGATACGCAGTATTTT; CDR3aa: CASRRAGLAGPDTQYF
v_gene: TRBV19; j_gene: TRBJ2-2; abundance: NA; d_gene: NA; CDR3nt: TGTGCCAGTGGTCTAGCTCGGGACTCCCAAGGGAGGAACACCGGGGAGCTGTTTTTT; CDR3aa: CASGLARDSQGRNTGELFF
v_gene: TRBV4-3; j_gene: TRBJ1-1; abundance: NA; d_gene: NA; CDR3nt: TGCGCCAGCAGCCAAGTAATGGGGAGGACTGAAGCTTTCTTT; CDR3aa: CASSQVMGRTEAFF
v_gene: TRBV2; j_gene: TRBJ1-5; abundance: NA; d_gene: TRBD1; CDR3nt: TGTGCCAGCAGGACAGGGGATTCGAGCAATCAGCCCCAGCATTTT; CDR3aa: CASRTGDSSNQPQHF
v_gene: TRBV7-2; j_gene: TRBJ1-2; abundance: NA; d_gene: NA; CDR3nt: TGTGCCAGCAGCCTCAGGGTTGGCTACACCTTC; CDR3aa: CASSLRVGYTF
v_gene: TRBV7-9; j_gene: TRBJ2-5; abundance: NA; d_gene: NA; CDR3nt: TGTGCCAGCAGCTTGACAGGATCGTACCAAGAGACCCAGTACTTC; CDR3aa: CASSLTGSYQETQYF
v_gene: TRBV6-2/TRBV6-3; j_gene: TRBJ2-1; abundance: NA; d_gene: TRBD2; CDR3nt: TGTGCCAGCAGTTCCCTCGGCGGGGGGGCCCAGCAGTTCTTC; CDR3aa: CASSSLGGGAQQFF
v_gene: TRBV9; j_gene: TRBJ1-2; abundance: NA; d_gene: TRBD1; CDR3nt: TGTGCCAGCAGCCCCACCAGGGACAGCTATGGCTACACCTTC; CDR3aa: CASSPTRDSYGYTF
v_gene: TRBV30; j_gene: TRBJ1-6; abundance: NA; d_gene: NA; CDR3nt: TGTGCCTGGAACCAGGACGGGAAAGGACCCCTCCACTTT; CDR3aa: CAWNQDGKGPLHF
v_gene: TRBV10-1; j_gene: TRBJ2-3; abundance: NA; d_gene: TRBD2; CDR3nt: TGCGCCAGCAGTGAGCGGAGCGGGGCCACAGATACGCAGTATTTT; CDR3aa: CASSERSGATDTQYF
v_gene: TRBV27; j_gene: TRBJ2-1; abundance: once; d_gene: TRBD2; CDR3nt: TGTGCCAGCAGTTTAGTGGCTAGCGGGAACAATGAGCAGTTCTTC; CDR3aa: CASSLVASGNNEQFF
v_gene: TRBV27; j_gene: TRBJ1-2; abundance: NA; d_gene: TRBD1; CDR3nt: TGTGCCAGCAGTGGGACAGGGGCCAACTATGGCTACACCTTC; CDR3aa: CASSGTGANYGYTF
v_gene: TRBV15; j_gene: TRBJ1-6; abundance: NA; d_gene: TRBD1; CDR3nt: TGTGCCACCAGCAGTGACAGGGACTATTCACCCCTCCACTTT; CDR3aa: CATSSDRDYSPLHF
v_gene: TRBV6-5; j_gene: TRBJ1-1; abundance: NA; d_gene: NA; CDR3nt: TGTGCCAGCAGCGCAGGACGGGCAAGGGGCACTGAAGCTTTCTTT; CDR3aa: CASSAGRARGTEAFF
v_gene: TRBV4-1; j_gene: TRBJ2-2; abundance: NA; d_gene: NA; CDR3nt: TGCGCCAGCAGACTGGACAGCCGGACCGGGGAGCTGTTTTTT; CDR3aa: CASRLDSRTGELFF
v_gene: TRBV2; j_gene: TRBJ1-2; abundance: NA; d_gene: NA; CDR3nt: TGTGCCAGCAGTGGTGACACGAGCTACACCTTC; CDR3aa: CASSGDTSYTF
v_gene: TRBV27; j_gene: TRBJ2-7; abundance: NA; d_gene: NA; CDR3nt: TGTGCCAGCAGTTTATGGCAGGCCGGCGAGCAGTACTTC; CDR3aa: CASSLWQAGEQYF
v_gene: TRBV7-9; j_gene: TRBJ2-1; abundance: NA; d_gene: NA; CDR3nt: TGTGCCAGCAGCTTAGCGAACAGTTACAATGAGCAGTTCTTC; CDR3aa: CASSLANSYNEQFF
v_gene: TRBV7-6; j_gene: TRBJ2-7; abundance: NA; d_gene: NA; CDR3nt: TGTGCCAGCATACCGCAGGTGGGGCCCCGCCCCTACGAGCAGTACTTC; CDR3aa: CASIPQVGPRPYEQYF
v_gene: TRBV25-1; j_gene: TRBJ1-2; abundance: once; d_gene: NA; CDR3nt: TGTGCCAGCACGAACCGCAGGGGTGGCTACACCTTC; CDR3aa: CASTNRRGGYTF
v_gene: TRBV7-3; j_gene: TRBJ2-2; abundance: NA; d_gene: NA; CDR3nt: TGTGCCAGCAGCTGGACAGTGAACACCGGGGAGCTGTTTTTT; CDR3aa: CASSWTVNTGELFF
v_gene: TRBV5-1; j_gene: TRBJ1-6; abundance: NA; d_gene: TRBD1; CDR3nt: TGCGCCAGCAGATCACAGGGGGCTAATTCACCCCTCCACTTT; CDR3aa: CASRSQGANSPLHF
v_gene: TRBV5-1; j_gene: TRBJ1-1; abundance: NA; d_gene: NA; CDR3nt: TGCGCCAGCCTTCGACAGGCTGGAGATACTGAAGCTTTCTTT; CDR3aa: CASLRQAGDTEAFF
v_gene: TRBV7-6; j_gene: TRBJ1-1; abundance: NA; d_gene: NA; CDR3nt: TGTGCCAGCAGCTTAGGTCAGGGGTTGAGCACTGAAGCTTTCTTT; CDR3aa: CASSLGQGLSTEAFF
v_gene: TRBV3-1/TRBV3-2; j_gene: TRBJ2-5; abundance: once; d_gene: NA; CDR3nt: TGTGCCAGCAGCCAAGGTCAGGGAATCGGAGAGACCCAGTACTTC; CDR3aa: CASSQGQGIGETQYF
v_gene: TRBV9; j_gene: TRBJ2-2; abundance: once; d_gene: NA; CDR3nt: TGTGCCAGCAGCGCAAAAGTCCTAGGTCCCGGGGAGCTGTTTTTT; CDR3aa: CASSAKVLGPGELFF
v_gene: TRBV7-9; j_gene: TRBJ1-4; abundance: NA; d_gene: NA; CDR3nt: TGTGCCAGCAGCTTGAGCTCCGGCGGGGAAAAACTGTTTTTT; CDR3aa: CASSLSSGGEKLFF
v_gene: TRBV19; j_gene: TRBJ2-2; abundance: NA; d_gene: NA; CDR3nt: TGTGCCAGTAGGGGTCGAAGTGGGGGCGGCCTAACCGGGGAGCTGTTTTTT; CDR3aa: CASRGRSGGGLTGELFF
v_gene: TRBV2; j_gene: TRBJ2-7; abundance: NA; d_gene: NA; CDR3nt: TGTGCCAGCAGTAATCTAGGCGAGCAGTACTTC; CDR3aa: CASSNLGEQYF